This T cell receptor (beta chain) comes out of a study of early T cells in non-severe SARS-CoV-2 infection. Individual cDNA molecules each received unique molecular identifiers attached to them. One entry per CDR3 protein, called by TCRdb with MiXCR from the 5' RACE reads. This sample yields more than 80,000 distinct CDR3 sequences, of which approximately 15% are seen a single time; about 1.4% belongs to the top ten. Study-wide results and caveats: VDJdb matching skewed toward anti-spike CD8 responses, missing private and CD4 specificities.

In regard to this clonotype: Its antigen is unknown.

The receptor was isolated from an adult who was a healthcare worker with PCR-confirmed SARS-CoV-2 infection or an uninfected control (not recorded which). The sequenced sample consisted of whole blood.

The CDR3 coding sequence is TGTGCCAGCAGAAGAGGGCTACATGAGGAACTGTTTTTT. Protein sequence: CASRRGLHEELFF. The chain is built from TRBV27 and TRBJ1-4; D remains unclear. V shed 6 bases and J shed 12 bases, with 17 bases lying between them. The CDR3 totals 13 residues. Germline CDR1 and CDR2: MNHEY and SMNVEV (reference sequence).